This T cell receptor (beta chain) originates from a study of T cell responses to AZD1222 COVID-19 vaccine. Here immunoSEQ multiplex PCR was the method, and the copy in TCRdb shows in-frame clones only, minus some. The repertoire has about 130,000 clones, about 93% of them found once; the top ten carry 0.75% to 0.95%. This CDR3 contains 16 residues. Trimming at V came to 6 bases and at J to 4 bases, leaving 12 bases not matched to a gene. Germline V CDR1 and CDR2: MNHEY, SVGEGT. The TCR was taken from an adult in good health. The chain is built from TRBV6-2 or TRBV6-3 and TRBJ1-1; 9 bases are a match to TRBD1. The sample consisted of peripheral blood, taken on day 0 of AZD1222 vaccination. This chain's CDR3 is CASSPTGGRLGTEAFF. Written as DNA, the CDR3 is TGTGCCAGCAGCCCTACAGGGGGCAGGTTGGGCACTGAAGCTTTCTTT.